This TCR beta chain is drawn from a study of regulatory T cells in long-lasting Graves disease. Time point of the sample: newly diagnosed GD, antithyroid drugs for less than 3 months. The TCR library was prepared using RNA isolated from PBMCs. Arm-PCR of CDR3 regions and iRepertoire HTBI primers were the basis on which TCR beta libraries were built. Authors' analysis steps: Sequenced samples collectively carried 62 TRBV and 14 to 15 TRBJ segments. TCRdb re-called the multiplex PCR reads with MiXCR, one entry per CDR3 protein. TCRdb's processing, not the authors', yielded these V and J calls. The sample holds roughly 420,000 distinct CDR3 sequences, about 17% seen once. The CDR3 is 10 amino acids. The germline V gene has CDR1 SQVTM and CDR2 ANQGSEA. Trimming took off 6 bases at V and 11 bases at J, with 11 bases between the two ends. In this sample, this clonotype turned up many times. This same sample was also taken into another study, of T cells in Graves' hyperthyroidism and ophthalmopathy. That paper notes: Patients showing uncontrolled infection, other autoimmune disease, pregnancy or lactation were ineligible. First-round RT-PCR with HTBI primers amplified the TCR CDR3 region.

The rearrangement uses TRBV29-1 and TRBJ2-1, with D tentatively TRBD2 (6 bases). This TCR was sampled from a young woman with Graves disease. Sequenced material: peripheral blood mononuclear cells (PBMCs), taken at new diagnosis, from a patient treated with antithyroid drugs. In DNA, the CDR3 is TGCAGCGTAGCCGGGACTCAGCAGTTCTTC. Translated, it gives CSVAGTQQFF.